This entry features one TCR beta chain sequence. What it recognizes is unknown. This sequence may be a read error, since a much larger clone differs from it by one base. CDR1 is SEHNR, CDR2 FQNEAQ, per germline (reference sequence). The CDR3 has 13 residues. Barcoded TCR alpha and TCR beta cDNA libraries with UMIs came from 5'RACE using constant-segment primers. TCRdb recomputed calls from the 5' RACE reads with MiXCR, one row per CDR3 protein. In the table there are around 55,000 distinct CDR3 sequences, 9% to 9.5% of which are singletons. These data belong to a study of T-cell memory formation after mild COVID-19. General study points: Contracting clones localized mainly to CM and EM when CD4+ and mainly to EMRA when CD8+. Day 37-peaking second-wave clones had unconfirmed SARS-CoV-2 specificity.

Sample: PBMCs or a T cell subset sorted from them (not recorded which). The source is a man aged 18 to 29 who had mild COVID-19 (a few samples of this study predate the infection). Cell type and time point are not known. The V and J genes are TRBV7-9 and TRBJ2-7, with D unclear. CDR3 protein: CAISPWDSYEQYF. CDR3 in DNA: TGTGCCATCAGCCCTTGGGACTCCTACGAGCAGTACTTC.